This TCR beta chain was obtained from a study of beta chain features in type 1 diabetes. All of the isolated RNA was reverse transcribed, so expressed TCRB transcripts were sequenced. For naive, central memory and regulatory T cell samples, reads averaged roughly 3.7 million. Profiled with immunoSEQ multiplex PCR; TCRdb holds only in-frame clones, not every one. This sample has around 350,000 clones, with over 10% found just once. This clone was seen only a few times. Its antigen is currently unknown. Broader study findings: Still unanswered here is whether HLA type influences TCRB rearrangement.

Stem cell-like memory, regulatory, central memory and naive CD4+ cells were sorted via CD45RO/CCR7/CD25/CD127/CD95/CD27. Source material: naive CD4+ T cells from blood. The receptor comes from a man aged 18 to 30 in good health.

The CDR3 DNA follows: TGTGCCAGCAGCTTACAGGGGGAGCAGCCCCAGCATTTT. It encodes CASSLQGEQPQHF. This chain joins TRBV7-2 and TRBJ1-5; 7 nucleotides line up with TRBD1. V lost 2 bases and J lost 7; bases outside the gene matches: 2. CDR3 size: 13 residues. Looked up from germline, CDR1 is SGHTA and CDR2 is FQGNSA. Full variable domain (rest looked up from reference TRBV7-2 and TRBJ1-5): GAGVSQSPSNKVTEKGKDVELRCDPISGHTALYWYRQSLGQGLEFLIYFQGNSAPDKSGLPSDRFSAERTGGSVSTLTIQRTQQEDSAVYLCASSLQGEQPQHFGDGTRLSIL.